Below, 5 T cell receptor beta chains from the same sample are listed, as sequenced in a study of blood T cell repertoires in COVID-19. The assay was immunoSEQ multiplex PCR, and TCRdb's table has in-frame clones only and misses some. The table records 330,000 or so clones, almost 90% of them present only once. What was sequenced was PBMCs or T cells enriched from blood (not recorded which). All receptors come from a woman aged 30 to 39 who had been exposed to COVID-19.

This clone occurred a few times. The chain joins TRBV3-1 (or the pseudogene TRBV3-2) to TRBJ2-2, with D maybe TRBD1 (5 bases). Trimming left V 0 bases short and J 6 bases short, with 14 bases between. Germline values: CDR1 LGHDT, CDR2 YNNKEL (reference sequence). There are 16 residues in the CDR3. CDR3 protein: CASSQDRTGIPGELFF. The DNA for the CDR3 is TGTGCCAGCAGCCAAGATAGAACAGGAATCCCCGGGGAGCTGTTTTTT.

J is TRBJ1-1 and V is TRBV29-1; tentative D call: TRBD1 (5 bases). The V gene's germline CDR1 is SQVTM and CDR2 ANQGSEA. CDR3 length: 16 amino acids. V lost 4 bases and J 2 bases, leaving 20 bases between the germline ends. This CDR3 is CSVGGSALPQNTEAFF. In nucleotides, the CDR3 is TGCAGCGTTGGGGGCAGTGCTCTCCCCCAAAACACTGAAGCTTTCTTT.

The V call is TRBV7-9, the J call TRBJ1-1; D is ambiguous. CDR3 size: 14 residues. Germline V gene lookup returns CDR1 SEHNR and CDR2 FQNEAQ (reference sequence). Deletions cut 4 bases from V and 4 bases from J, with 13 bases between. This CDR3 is CASSSSGELTEAFF. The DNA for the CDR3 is TGTGCCAGCAGCTCTTCCGGGGAACTCACTGAAGCTTTCTTT.

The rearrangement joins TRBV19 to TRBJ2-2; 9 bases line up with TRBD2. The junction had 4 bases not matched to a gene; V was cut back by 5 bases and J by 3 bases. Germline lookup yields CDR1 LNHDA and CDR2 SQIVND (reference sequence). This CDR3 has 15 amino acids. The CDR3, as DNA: TGTGCCAGTAGTGCGGGAGGGCTCGACACCGGGGAGCTGTTTTTT. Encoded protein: CASSAGGLDTGELFF.

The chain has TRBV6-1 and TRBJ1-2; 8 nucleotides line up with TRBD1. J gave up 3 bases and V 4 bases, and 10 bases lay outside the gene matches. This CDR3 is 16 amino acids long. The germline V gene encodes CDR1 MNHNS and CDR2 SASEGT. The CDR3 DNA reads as TGTGCCAGCAGTGTCGGGACAGGAATTCCAGACTATGGCTACACCTTC. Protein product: CASSVGTGIPDYGYTF.